The 20 T cell receptor beta chains below were found in one sample sequenced in a study of T cell repertoires in cytomegalovirus infection. TCRdb independently ran MiXCR on the reads; one entry per CDR3 protein. The table shows about 600,000 distinct CDR3 sequences, with 20% to 30% occurring only once. Sequenced: CD8+ T cells from PBMCs. Receptors were obtained from a human donor in good health (CMV status not recorded). Some clones in this sample may be carry-over from other donors' samples.

Concerning this clonotype itself: A read error is possible here, since a much larger clone lies one base away. V and J are TRBV19 and TRBJ1-2, with 8 bases identical to TRBD1. The length of the CDR3 is 12 residues. Germline values: CDR1 LNHDA, CDR2 SQIVND (reference sequence). CDR3 in amino acids: CTSSVTGDGYTF. The CDR3 nucleotides are TGTACCAGTAGTGTGACAGGGGACGGCTACACCTTC.

This clonotype was counted at least ten times. The rearrangement uses TRBV7-6 and TRBJ2-7; TRBD2 might be the D (6 bases). Germline CDR1 reads SGHVS; CDR2 reads FNYEAQ. This CDR3 is 14 amino acids long. V lost 2 bases and J 0 bases, leaving 8 bases between the germline ends. The CDR3 DNA reads as TGTGCCAGCAGCTTACCCGGGAGCTCCTACGAGCAGTACTTC. This encodes CASSLPGSSYEQYF.

The sample holds a few counts of this clonotype. The gene calls are TRBV4-1 and TRBJ2-1; no clear D. V lost 0 bases, J lost 8 bases, and 11 bases lay in between. Germline loops: CDR1 MGHRA, CDR2 YSYEKL. The CDR3 consists of 14 residues. The CDR3 spells CASSQDRLNDEQFF. The CDR3 nucleotides read TGCGCCAGCAGCCAAGATCGACTTAACGATGAGCAGTTCTTC.

This clonotype has at least ten counts. The V and J genes are TRBV7-9 and TRBJ1-4; no reliable D call. This CDR3 comprises 13 residues. V shed 5 bases and J shed 6 bases, with 10 bases lying between them. The germline gives CDR1 SEHNR, CDR2 FQNEAQ (reference sequence). CDR3 bases: TGTGCCAGCAGCCCAGATGGGGATGAAAAACTGTTTTTT. Translated: CASSPDGDEKLFF. Supplemented by reference TRBV7-9 and TRBJ1-4, the full variable domain reads DTGVSQNPRHKITKRGQNVTFRCDPISEHNRLYWYRQTLGQGPEFLTYFQNEAQLEKSRLLSDRFSAERPKGSFSTLEIQRTEQGDSAMYLCASSPDGDEKLFFGSGTQLSVL.

This sequence joins TRBV20-1 and TRBJ1-5, with 8 bases fitting TRBD1. Germline V CDR1 and CDR2: DFQATT, SNEGSKA (reference sequence). The trim removed 4 bases at V and 3 bases at J, leaving 17 bases unmatched. The CDR3 spans 18 residues. The CDR3 DNA sequence: TGCAGTGCTACCTCCGGGAGGGGACAGGTGAACTTCAATCAGCCCCAGCATTTT. Translating gives CSATSGRGQVNFNQPQHF.

The chain carries TRBV11-3 and TRBJ2-5, with D uncertain. V was clipped by 5 bases and J by 0 bases, with 7 bases between them. Germline V gene sequence: CDR1 SGHNT, CDR2 YENEEA. The CDR3 length is 13 residues. The CDR3 bases are TGTGCCAGCAGCGGTTGGGACCAAGAGACCCAGTACTTC. Residues: CASSGWDQETQYF.

The genes are TRBV20-1 and TRBJ1-1; D unresolved. CDR1 and CDR2 from the germline V gene are DFQATT and SNEGSKA (reference sequence). Trimming left V 3 bases short and J 1 base short, with 9 bases between. This CDR3 has 13 residues. The CDR3 region has the DNA TGCAGTGCTAGGGGTAGCGGGAACACTGAAGCTTTCTTT. This codes for CSARGSGNTEAFF.

This clonotype was detected a few times. The rearrangement uses TRBV25-1 and TRBJ2-3; D is uncertain. The CDR3 runs to 12 residues. V lost 2 bases and J 5 bases, leaving 5 bases between the germline ends. Germline CDR1 MGHDK, CDR2 SYGVNS. The CDR3 spells CASSERKDTQYF. The CDR3 nucleotides are TGTGCCAGCAGTGAACGGAAAGATACGCAGTATTTT.

The chain employs TRBV6-2 or TRBV6-3 and TRBJ2-7, with D uncertain. CDR1 is MNHEY and CDR2 is SVGEGT in the germline V gene. The V end lost 2 bases, the J end lost 7 bases, and 12 bases lay between the germline ends. The CDR3 runs to 13 residues. CDR3 protein: CASSYNTPMEQYF. The CDR3 bases are TGTGCCAGCAGTTACAACACACCTATGGAGCAGTACTTC.

This clonotype was seen a few times. CDR3 sequence: CASNDGGSNTGELFF. The CDR3 nucleotides read TGTGCCAGCAATGACGGGGGTTCGAACACCGGGGAGCTGTTTTTT. This chain joins TRBV7-6 and TRBJ2-2; possibly TRBD2 for D (6 bases). Germline CDR1 is SGHVS and CDR2 is FNYEAQ. V shed 7 bases and J shed 0 bases, with 12 bases lying between them. The CDR3 loop spans 15 amino acids.

V gene TRBV29-1 combines with J gene TRBJ2-1, with a possible D match to TRBD1 (7 bases). Germline V gene lookup returns CDR1 SQVTM and CDR2 ANQGSEA. CDR3 size: 15 residues. The ends were cut back, 4 bases at V and 0 bases at J, with 13 bases in the middle. CDR3 in amino acids: CSVGGQGGSYNEQFF. The CDR3 coding sequence is TGCAGCGTTGGGGGGCAGGGGGGCTCCTACAATGAGCAGTTCTTC.

This clonotype was counted ten times or more. The V gene is TRBV7-9, the J gene TRBJ1-1; D possibly corresponds to TRBD1 (5 bases). Germline CDR1 SEHNR, CDR2 FQNEAQ (reference sequence). CDR3 length: 15 amino acids. The V gene lost 1 base and the J gene lost 3 bases, with 12 bases spanning the gap. The CDR3 loop reads CASSLVAREDTEAFF. CDR3 coding DNA: TGTGCCAGCAGCTTAGTGGCCAGGGAAGACACTGAAGCTTTCTTT.

This chain connects TRBV7-9 to TRBJ2-7; 16 nucleotides agree with TRBD2. CDR1 and CDR2 from the germline V gene are SEHNR and FQNEAQ (reference sequence). The ends lost 5 bases at V and 0 bases at J; junction bases unmatched: 7. The CDR3 contains 18 residues. In nucleotides, the CDR3 is TGTGCCAGCAGCCCCAGGGGACTAGCGGGGGGGAACTCCTACGAGCAGTACTTC. Amino acid sequence: CASSPRGLAGGNSYEQYF. Complete variable domain (other parts from reference TRBV7-9 and TRBJ2-7): DTGVSQNPRHKITKRGQNVTFRCDPISEHNRLYWYRQTLGQGPEFLTYFQNEAQLEKSRLLSDRFSAERPKGSFSTLEIQRTEQGDSAMYLCASSPRGLAGGNSYEQYFGPGTRLTVT.

This clonotype was counted many times. This chain joins TRBV7-4 and TRBJ1-6; D call uncertain. Trimming removed 4 bases from V and 7 bases from J, with 2 bases in between. Germline CDR1 is SGHVT and CDR2 is SQSDAQ. The CDR3 totals 11 residues. CDR3 in amino acids: CASSSNSPLHF. The CDR3 DNA is TGTGCCAGCAGCTCGAATTCACCCCTCCACTTT. The variable domain in full, completed from reference TRBV7-4 and TRBJ1-6, reads GAGVSQSPRYKVAKRGRDVALRCDSISGHVTLYWYRQTLGQGSEVLTYSQSDAQRDKSGRPSGRFSAERPERSVSTLKIQRTEQGDSAVYLCASSSNSPLHFGNGTRLTVT.

This clonotype was seen a few times. The chain is built from TRBV7-6 and TRBJ2-1; TRBD2 aligns across 11 bases. The germline V gene encodes CDR1 SGHVS and CDR2 FNYEAQ. V trimming: 5 bases; J trimming: 1 base; junction bases outside the gene matches: 13. The CDR3 runs 19 residues. The CDR3 is CASSPVVLAGDRSYNEQFF. The CDR3 nucleotides read TGTGCCAGCAGCCCAGTGGTACTAGCGGGGGACCGGTCCTACAATGAGCAGTTCTTC. Full variable domain (outside the CDR3, taken from reference TRBV7-6 and TRBJ2-1): GAGVSQSPRYKVTKRGQDVALRCDPISGHVSLYWYRQALGQGPEFLTYFNYEAQQDKSGLPNDRFSAERPEGSISTLTIQRTEQRDSAMYRCASSPVVLAGDRSYNEQFFGPGTRLTVL.

With respect to this clonotype: This could be a read error, since a much larger clone is one nucleotide away. The V call is TRBV7-6, the J call TRBJ2-3; TRBD1 might be the D (5 bases). Germline V lookup: CDR1 SGHVS, CDR2 FNYEAQ. This CDR3 is built from 13 residues. The CDR3 spells CACSLGRADTQYF. The CDR3 region has the DNA TGTGCTTGCAGCTTGGGGCGAGCAGATACGCAGTATTTT. Full variable domain (remainder filled in from reference TRBV7-6 and TRBJ2-3): GAGVSQSPRYKVTKRGQDVALRCDPISGHVSLYWYRQALGQGPEFLTYFNYEAQQDKSGLPNDRFSAERPEGSISTLTIQRTEQRDSAMYRCACSLGRADTQYFGPGTRLTVL.

This chain links TRBV7-4 with TRBJ1-2, with TRBD1 identical over 8 bases. From germline, CDR1 is SGHVT and CDR2 SQSDAQ. The ends lost 5 bases at V and 6 bases at J; junction bases unmatched: 8. This CDR3 spans 14 amino acids. The CDR3 sequence is CASSRPDRDDGYTF. The CDR3 DNA is TGTGCCAGCAGCCGACCGGACAGGGACGATGGCTACACCTTC. Variable domain in full (rest from reference TRBV7-4 and TRBJ1-2): GAGVSQSPRYKVAKRGRDVALRCDSISGHVTLYWYRQTLGQGSEVLTYSQSDAQRDKSGRPSGRFSAERPERSVSTLKIQRTEQGDSAVYLCASSRPDRDDGYTFGSGTRLTVV.

On this clonotype itself: This may stem from a read error, because a much larger clone lies one nucleotide away. This chain connects TRBV6-5 to TRBJ2-6; D gene ambiguous. Germline loops: CDR1 MNHEY, CDR2 SVGAGI. CDR3 size: 15 residues. The CDR3 coding sequence is TGTGCCAGCAGTTACGGGGTCTCTGGGACCAACGTCCTGACTTTC. This encodes CASSYGVSGTNVLTF.

The genes are TRBV12-3 or TRBV12-4 and TRBJ2-7; D unresolved. With 1 base removed from V and 12 bases from J, the gap between germline ends came to 16 bases. The CDR3 sequence is 13 residues long. The CDR3 DNA is TGTGCCAGCAGTTTAGGGCAGCCGCCGGAGACGTACTTC. This translates into CASSLGQPPETYF.

A note on this clonotype: A clone one base away is much larger, so this may be a read error. The chain carries TRBV7-8 and TRBJ2-5, with unresolved D. This CDR3 has 14 amino acids. Germline-derived CDR1 and CDR2 are SGHVS and FQNEAQ. CDR3 sequence: CASSPVVRQGTQYF. As DNA, the CDR3 is TGTGCCAGCAGCCCAGTGGTCCGGCAAGGGACCCAGTACTTC.